The 27 T cell receptor beta chains below all came from one sample that was sequenced in a study of T cell responses to AZD1222 COVID-19 vaccine. Assay: immunoSEQ multiplex PCR; the TCRdb copy retains only in-frame clones and omits some. The sample yields 180,000 or so clones, roughly 94% seen once. Sequences were derived from peripheral blood, sampled 28 days after the second AZD1222 dose. These TCRs come from an adult who received the AZD1222 COVID-19 vaccine.

This clone was observed a handful of times. The genes are TRBV28 and TRBJ1-5, with 7 bases fitting TRBD1. V lost 5 bases and J lost 6; bases outside the gene matches: 10. The CDR3 totals 15 residues. Germline loops: CDR1 MDHEN, CDR2 SYDVKM. The CDR3 nucleotides read TGTGCCAGCAGTCCCACTGACAGGGCTTCTCAGCCCCAGCATTTT. This translates into CASSPTDRASQPQHF.

The genes are TRBV7-2 and TRBJ2-5, with D unresolved. The CDR3 is 12 amino acids. Germline CDR1 reads SGHTA; CDR2 reads FQGNSA. The ends were cut back, 5 bases at V and 5 bases at J, with 9 bases in the middle. In nucleotides, the CDR3 is TGTGCCAGCAGCCCCCTCGGGGAGACCCAGTACTTC. This codes for CASSPLGETQYF.

The chain combines TRBV5-1 with TRBJ1-2; 7 nucleotides agree with TRBD1. CDR3 length: 14 residues. Germline V lookup: CDR1 SGHRS, CDR2 YFSETQ. V lost 0 bases, J lost 3 bases, and 2 bases stayed unmatched. CDR3: CASSLGRGDYGYTF. CDR3 nucleotide sequence: TGCGCCAGCAGCTTGGGCAGGGGGGACTATGGCTACACCTTC.

The V and J genes are TRBV7-9 and TRBJ2-3; D gene unclear. There are 13 residues in the CDR3. Per germline, CDR1 SEHNR and CDR2 FQNEAQ (reference sequence). Trimming removed 5 bases at V and 4 bases at J, with 10 bases between. Written as DNA, the CDR3 is TGTGCCAGCAGCCAGGTGGGCGCAGATACGCAGTATTTT. It yields the protein CASSQVGADTQYF.

The gene calls are TRBV5-4 and TRBJ2-3; 7 bases align to TRBD2. CDR3 length: 14 residues. Germline V gene data show CDR1 as SGHNT and CDR2 as YYREEE (reference sequence). J gave up 9 bases and V 2 bases, and 9 bases lay outside the gene matches. The DNA of the CDR3 is TGTGCCAGCAGCTTTTCTAGCGGCCCTGCCACGCAGTATTTT. Translated, it gives CASSFSSGPATQYF.

The J gene is TRBJ2-7, the V gene TRBV2; 9 positions match TRBD1. Losses at the gene ends were 6 bases for V and 4 bases for J; bases not matched to a gene: 7. The germline V gene has CDR1 SNHLY and CDR2 FYNNEI. The CDR3 is made up of 14 amino acids. For the CDR3, the DNA is TGTGCCAGCAGCGAACAGGGGGCTCTGTACGAGCAGTACTTC. Its protein product is CASSEQGALYEQYF.

This clone occurred once. J is TRBJ2-7 and V is TRBV28; a weak D match, TRBD2 (6 bases). V was cut by 4 bases and J by 2 bases, with 18 bases left in between. This CDR3 spans 16 amino acids. The germline CDR1 and CDR2 sequences are MDHEN and SYDVKM. Here the CDR3 DNA reads TGTGCCAGCAGTTCAACCTGGGGGGAGCATCCCTACGAGCAGTACTTC. It encodes CASSSTWGEHPYEQYF.

This rearrangement joins TRBV6-5 to TRBJ2-4; 10 nucleotides agree with TRBD1. Unmatched junction bases numbered 5, after V lost 5 bases and J lost 7 bases. In germline, CDR1 is MNHEY, CDR2 SVGAGI. CDR3 size: 14 residues. The CDR3 protein is CASSLDRGRNIQYF. The CDR3 DNA reads TGTGCCAGCAGTCTCGACAGGGGGCGTAACATTCAGTACTTC.

The V and J genes are TRBV2 and TRBJ2-7; 10 nucleotides line up with TRBD1. Trimming removed 6 bases from V and 0 bases from J; junction bases left unmatched: 5. CDR3 size: 15 residues. Germline loops: CDR1 SNHLY, CDR2 FYNNEI. The CDR3 protein is CASSVDRGLSYEQYF. Written as DNA, the CDR3 is TGTGCCAGCAGCGTCGACAGGGGGCTCTCCTACGAGCAGTACTTC. The full variable domain, completed using reference TRBV2 and TRBJ2-7, is EPEVTQTPSHQVTQMGQEVILRCVPISNHLYFYWYRQILGQKVEFLVSFYNNEISEKSEIFDDQFSVERPDGSNFTLKIRSTKLEDSAMYFCASSVDRGLSYEQYFGPGTRLTVT.

J is TRBJ1-1 and V is TRBV27; D is unclear. The CDR3 contains 13 residues. CDR1 and CDR2 from the germline V gene are MNHEY and SMNVEV (reference sequence). Trimming pared 2 bases from V and 3 bases from J, leaving 7 bases between. Written as DNA, the CDR3 is TGTGCCAGCAGTTTAGGCTTGGACACTGAAGCTTTCTTT. Protein: CASSLGLDTEAFF.

The chain is built from TRBV3-1 (or the pseudogene TRBV3-2) and TRBJ2-7, with 8 positions matching TRBD2. The J segment lost 3 bases and the V segment lost 8 bases, leaving 3 bases of the junction unmatched. CDR1 LGHDT and CDR2 YNNKEL come from the germline V gene (reference sequence). The CDR3 runs to 12 residues. CDR3 sequence: CASGSGGYEQYF. The CDR3 coding sequence is TGTGCCAGCGGGAGCGGGGGCTACGAGCAGTACTTC.

The chain recombines TRBV30 with TRBJ1-4; tentative D call: TRBD1 (5 bases). CDR1 and CDR2 (germline): GTSNPN, SVGIG (reference sequence). Trimming stripped 0 bases from V and 8 bases from J, with 22 bases between. This CDR3 region has 17 residues. CDR3 region: CAWSVRGYGAGREKLFF. The CDR3 DNA is TGTGCCTGGAGTGTACGAGGGTATGGAGCAGGGCGAGAAAAACTGTTTTTT.

This clone came up a few times. The rearrangement joins TRBV5-4 to TRBJ1-6, with TRBD1 identical over 9 bases. Germline loops: CDR1 SGHNT, CDR2 YYREEE (reference sequence). The length of the CDR3 is 15 residues. V trimming: 4 bases; J trimming: 5 bases; junction bases outside the gene matches: 4. The DNA for the CDR3 is TGTGCCAGCAGCGGTACAGGGGGCAATAATTCACCCCTCCACTTT. It codes for CASSGTGGNNSPLHF.

This chain connects TRBV11-2 to TRBJ2-6, with D tentatively TRBD1 (5 bases). Looked up from germline, CDR1 is SGHAT and CDR2 is FQNNGV. Trimming took 1 base from V and 11 from J, leaving 15 bases between them. The CDR3 runs to 15 residues. CDR3 region: CASSLGTLIGDVLTF. CDR3 sequence (DNA): TGTGCCAGCAGCTTAGGCACCTTAATAGGGGACGTCCTGACTTTC.

The chain uses TRBV6-5 and TRBJ1-2; 9 nucleotides agree with TRBD1. Germline V gene sequence: CDR1 MNHEY, CDR2 SVGAGI. This CDR3 is 14 amino acids long. The V gene end was trimmed by 4 bases and the J gene end by 6 bases; junction bases not matched to a gene: 6. CDR3 protein: CASSSTGTGHGYTF. The CDR3 DNA is TGTGCCAGCAGTTCGACCGGGACAGGGCATGGCTACACCTTC.

The chain couples TRBV27 to TRBJ2-7; D not certain. The CDR3 contains 13 residues. Germline lookup yields CDR1 MNHEY and CDR2 SMNVEV (reference sequence). Trimming removed 5 bases from V and 1 base from J, with 9 bases in between. This CDR3 reads CASSPGQSYEQYF. The CDR3 nucleotides are TGTGCCAGCAGTCCCGGGCAGTCCTACGAGCAGTACTTC.

The chain is built from TRBV5-1 and TRBJ1-2; 9 bases are shared with TRBD1. Germline trimming cut 0 bases from V and 6 bases from J; bases unmatched to any gene: 3. The CDR3 contains 14 residues. From germline, CDR1 is SGHRS and CDR2 YFSETQ. In DNA, the CDR3 is TGCGCCAGCAGCTTGGGGACAGGGGTGCATGGCTACACCTTC. It is translated as CASSLGTGVHGYTF.

The V gene is TRBV7-9, the J gene TRBJ1-2; possibly TRBD1 for D (5 bases). Germline values: CDR1 SEHNR, CDR2 FQNEAQ (reference sequence). V was shortened by 1 base and J by 9 bases, with 15 bases between the two germline ends. The length of the CDR3 is 14 residues. The CDR3 is CASSLGGVERSYTF. Written as DNA, the CDR3 is TGTGCCAGCAGCTTAGGGGGGGTGGAGAGGAGCTACACCTTC.

The CDR3 DNA follows: TGTGCCAGCAGTTCCCTAGGACTTACCACAGATACGCAGTATTTT. Protein product: CASSSLGLTTDTQYF. The chain has TRBV6-5 and TRBJ2-3, with D possibly being TRBD2 (5 bases). Trimming shortened V by 4 bases and J by 2 bases, and 13 bases separated the two germline ends. CDR3 size: 15 residues. Looked up from germline, CDR1 is MNHEY and CDR2 is SVGAGI.

This chain links TRBV7-2 with TRBJ1-2; 9 nucleotides agree with TRBD1. The CDR3 extends over 14 amino acids. V shed 2 bases and J 3 bases; nucleotides not matched to a gene: 1. Germline loops: CDR1 SGHTA, CDR2 FQGNSA. The CDR3 sequence is CASSLRTGDYGYTF. Written as DNA, the CDR3 is TGTGCCAGCAGCTTACGGACAGGGGACTATGGCTACACCTTC.

The V and J genes are TRBV19 and TRBJ1-5; D unclear. Trimming removed 6 bases from V and 2 bases from J, with 11 bases in between. Per germline, CDR1 LNHDA and CDR2 SQIVND (reference sequence). This CDR3 region has 14 residues. CDR3 in amino acids: CASREAGGNQPQHF. The CDR3 DNA is TGTGCCAGTAGAGAAGCGGGCGGCAATCAGCCCCAGCATTTT.

The chain recombines TRBV7-9 with TRBJ1-1, with a possible D match to TRBD1 (5 bases). Germline V lookup: CDR1 SEHNR, CDR2 FQNEAQ (reference sequence). V was clipped by 11 bases and J by 1 base, with 11 bases between them. This CDR3 contains 12 residues. As DNA, the CDR3 is TGTGCCGGCCGTGGGGGGAACACTGAAGCTTTCTTT. Residues: CAGRGGNTEAFF.

J is TRBJ2-1 and V is TRBV5-6; maybe TRBD1 (6 bases). Germline lookup yields CDR1 SGHDT and CDR2 YYEEEE. V lost 3 bases and J lost 7, with 17 bases in between. The CDR3 sequence is 15 residues long. The CDR3 here is CASSSGASRVNEQFF. CDR3 coding DNA: TGTGCCAGCAGCTCAGGGGCTAGCCGGGTAAATGAGCAGTTCTTC.

The chain is built from TRBV28 and TRBJ2-2, with a possible D match to TRBD1 (6 bases). The CDR3 sequence is 17 residues long. Germline V gene data show CDR1 as MDHEN and CDR2 as SYDVKM. Trimming took off 3 bases at V and 0 bases at J, with 14 bases between the two ends. CDR3 nucleotides: TGTGCCAGCAGTTTCTCCCGAGGGGGTACGAACACCGGGGAGCTGTTTTTT. This gives the protein CASSFSRGGTNTGELFF. Looking up the rest from reference TRBV28 and TRBJ2-2 gives the full variable domain: DVKVTQSSRYLVKRTGEKVFLECVQDMDHENMFWYRQDPGLGLRLIYFSYDVKMKEKGDIPEGYSVSREKKERFSLILESASTNQTSMYLCASSFSRGGTNTGELFFGEGSRLTVL.

This chain uses TRBV2 with TRBJ1-5, with D tentatively TRBD1 (5 bases). From germline, CDR1 is SNHLY and CDR2 FYNNEI. Trimming cost V 5 bases and J 0 bases, with 11 bases left between them. The CDR3 loop spans 15 amino acids. This chain's CDR3 is CASSRDAYSNQPQHF. CDR3 bases: TGTGCCAGCAGTCGGGACGCCTATAGCAATCAGCCCCAGCATTTT.

This chain connects TRBV27 to TRBJ1-5; TRBD1 might be the D (5 bases). V lost 5 bases to trimming and J lost 0 bases, with 17 bases between them. CDR1 and CDR2 (germline): MNHEY, SMNVEV (reference sequence). The CDR3 is 17 amino acids. CDR3 in DNA: TGTGCCAGCAGTCCCGGGGCCGCCCTATATAGCAATCAGCCCCAGCATTTT. Residues: CASSPGAALYSNQPQHF.

The chain employs TRBV11-2 and TRBJ2-1; 11 bases line up with TRBD2. CDR1 SGHAT and CDR2 FQNNGV come from the germline V gene. The CDR3 covers 16 residues. V lost 6 bases to trimming and J lost 7 bases; unmatched junction nucleotides: 11. CDR3 sequence: CASSPTGASGRNEQFF. The CDR3 DNA reads TGTGCCAGCAGTCCGACGGGGGCTAGCGGGAGGAATGAGCAGTTCTTC.